This T cell receptor beta chain was identified during a study of preoperative IRX-2 immunotherapy in early breast cancer. V trimming: 0 bases; J trimming: 3 bases; junction bases outside the gene matches: 6. Germline V lookup: CDR1 MNHGY, CDR2 SAAAGT. The CDR3 length is 17 residues. This clone has more than one count but fewer than ten. The protocol was immunoSEQ multiplex PCR, while the TCRdb copy is restricted to in-frame clones and leaves out a portion. The table lists approximately 28,000 clones, over 75% of them singletons, with about 3.2% in the top ten. The treatment: preoperative locoregional IRX-2 cytokine immunotherapy. Samples came from a phase Ib trial of preoperative locoregional IRX-2 cytokine immunotherapy.

The receptor comes from a human donor with breast cancer. This sample was obtained from a patient treated with IRX-2 immunotherapy. The chain joins TRBV6-8 to TRBJ2-5, with 11 bases that match TRBD2. In DNA form, the CDR3 reads TGTGCCAGCAGTTACTCCAAATCTAGCGGGGGGAAAGAGACCCAGTACTTC. Translating it yields CASSYSKSSGGKETQYF.